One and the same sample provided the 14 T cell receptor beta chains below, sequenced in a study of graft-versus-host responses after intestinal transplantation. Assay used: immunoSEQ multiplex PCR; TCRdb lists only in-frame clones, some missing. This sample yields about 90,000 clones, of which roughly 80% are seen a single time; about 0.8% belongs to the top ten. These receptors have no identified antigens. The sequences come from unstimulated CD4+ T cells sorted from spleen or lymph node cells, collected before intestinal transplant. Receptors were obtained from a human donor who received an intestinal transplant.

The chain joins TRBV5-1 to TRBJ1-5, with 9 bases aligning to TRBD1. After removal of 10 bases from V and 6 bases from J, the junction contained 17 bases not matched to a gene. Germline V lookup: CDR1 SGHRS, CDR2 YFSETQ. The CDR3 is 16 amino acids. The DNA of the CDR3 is TGCGCCTTAAACCGGGGACAGGGTTTGTATCGTCAGCCCCAGCATTTT. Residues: CALNRGQGLYRQPQHF.

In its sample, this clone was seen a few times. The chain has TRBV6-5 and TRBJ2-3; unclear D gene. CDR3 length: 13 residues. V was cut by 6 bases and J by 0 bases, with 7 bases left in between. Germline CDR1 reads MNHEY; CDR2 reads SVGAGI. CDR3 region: CASRPRSTDTQYF. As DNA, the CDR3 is TGTGCCAGCAGACCCAGGAGCACAGATACGCAGTATTTT.

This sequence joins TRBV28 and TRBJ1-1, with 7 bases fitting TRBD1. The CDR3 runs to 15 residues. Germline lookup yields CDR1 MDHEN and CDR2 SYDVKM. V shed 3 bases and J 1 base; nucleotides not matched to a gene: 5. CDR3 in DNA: TGTGCCAGCAGTTTCGCGCGGACAGGGAACACTGAAGCTTTCTTT. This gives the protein CASSFARTGNTEAFF.

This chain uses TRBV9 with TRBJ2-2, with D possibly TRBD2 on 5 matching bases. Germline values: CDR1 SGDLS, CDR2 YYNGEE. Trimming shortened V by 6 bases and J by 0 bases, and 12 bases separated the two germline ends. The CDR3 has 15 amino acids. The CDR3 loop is CASNEGPTNTGELFF. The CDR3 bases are TGTGCCAGCAATGAGGGTCCGACGAACACCGGGGAGCTGTTTTTT.

CDR3 region: CSVTGSGANVLTF. DNA of the CDR3: TGCAGCGTAACAGGGTCTGGGGCCAACGTCCTGACTTTC. The gene calls are TRBV29-1 and TRBJ2-6, with D possibly matching TRBD1 (6 bases). The CDR3 is made up of 13 amino acids. Looked up from germline, CDR1 is SQVTM and CDR2 is ANQGSEA. Deletions cut 6 bases from V and 1 base from J, with 7 bases between.

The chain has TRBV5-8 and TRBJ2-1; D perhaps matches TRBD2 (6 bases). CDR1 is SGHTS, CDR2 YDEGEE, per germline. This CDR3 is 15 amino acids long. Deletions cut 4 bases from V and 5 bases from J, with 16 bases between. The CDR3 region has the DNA TGTGCCAGCAGCGGGCGGGACTGGGGGGACAATGAGCAGTTCTTC. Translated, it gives CASSGRDWGDNEQFF.

CDR3 DNA sequence: TGTGCCAGCAGTGACTGGGACAGGGGGGGGCGAGAGACCCAGTACTTC. It encodes CASSDWDRGGRETQYF. This chain connects TRBV2 to TRBJ2-5; TRBD1 agrees at 11 bases. The V segment lost 3 bases and the J segment 4 bases; nucleotides outside the gene matches: 7. This CDR3 has 16 residues. Germline loops: CDR1 SNHLY, CDR2 FYNNEI.

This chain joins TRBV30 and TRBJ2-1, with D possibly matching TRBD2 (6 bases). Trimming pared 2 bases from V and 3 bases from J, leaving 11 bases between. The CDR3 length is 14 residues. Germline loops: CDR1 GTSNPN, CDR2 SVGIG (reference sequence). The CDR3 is CAWSMGGNYNEQFF. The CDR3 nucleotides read TGTGCCTGGAGTATGGGGGGAAACTACAATGAGCAGTTCTTC.

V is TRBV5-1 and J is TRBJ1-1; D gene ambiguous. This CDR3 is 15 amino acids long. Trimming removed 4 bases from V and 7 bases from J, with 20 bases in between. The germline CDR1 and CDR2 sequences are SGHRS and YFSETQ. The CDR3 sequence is CASSPSYLTLNEAFF. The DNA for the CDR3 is TGCGCCAGCAGCCCGAGTTACCTTACCCTGAATGAAGCTTTCTTT.

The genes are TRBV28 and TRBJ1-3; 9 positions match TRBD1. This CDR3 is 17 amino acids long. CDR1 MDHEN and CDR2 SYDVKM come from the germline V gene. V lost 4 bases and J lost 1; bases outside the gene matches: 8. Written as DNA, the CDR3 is TGTGCCAGCAGTTCAATCAACGACAGGGGGTCTGGAAACACCATATATTTT. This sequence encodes CASSSINDRGSGNTIYF.

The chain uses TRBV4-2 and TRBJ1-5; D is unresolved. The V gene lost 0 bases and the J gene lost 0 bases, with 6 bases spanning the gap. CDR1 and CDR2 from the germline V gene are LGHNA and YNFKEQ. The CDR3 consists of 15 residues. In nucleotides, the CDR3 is TGTGCCAGCAGCCAAGAGTTGTATAGCAATCAGCCCCAGCATTTT. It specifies CASSQELYSNQPQHF.

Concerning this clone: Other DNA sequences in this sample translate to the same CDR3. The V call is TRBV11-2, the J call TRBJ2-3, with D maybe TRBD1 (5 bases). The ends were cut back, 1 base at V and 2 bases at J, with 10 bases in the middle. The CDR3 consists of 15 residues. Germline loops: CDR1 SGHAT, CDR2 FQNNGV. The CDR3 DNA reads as TGTGCCAGCAGCTTAGTGCGTGGGGCCACAGATACGCAGTATTTT. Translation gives CASSLVRGATDTQYF. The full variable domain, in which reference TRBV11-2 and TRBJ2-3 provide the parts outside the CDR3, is EAGVAQSPRYKIIEKRQSVAFWCNPISGHATLYWYQQILGQGPKLLIQFQNNGVVDDSQLPKDRFSAERLKGVDSTLKIQPAKLEDSAVYLCASSLVRGATDTQYFGPGTRLTVL.

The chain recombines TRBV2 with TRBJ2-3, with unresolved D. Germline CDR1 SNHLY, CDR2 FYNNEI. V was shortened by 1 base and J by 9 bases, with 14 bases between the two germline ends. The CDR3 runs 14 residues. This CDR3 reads CASSEGFRIKTQYF. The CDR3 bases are TGTGCCAGCAGTGAAGGTTTCAGAATTAAAACGCAGTATTTT.

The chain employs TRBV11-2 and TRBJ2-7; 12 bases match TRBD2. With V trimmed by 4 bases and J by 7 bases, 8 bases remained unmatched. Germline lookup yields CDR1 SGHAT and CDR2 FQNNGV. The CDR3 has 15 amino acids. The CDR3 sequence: CASSSTSGRRGEQYF. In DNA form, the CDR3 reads TGTGCCAGCAGCTCGACTAGCGGGAGACGGGGGGAGCAGTACTTC.